Presented here are 20 T cell receptor beta chains from one specimen sequenced in a study of T cell repertoires in cytomegalovirus infection. TCRdb re-called the reads with MiXCR, one entry per CDR3 protein. Seen here are nearly 550,000 distinct CDR3 sequences, 16% observed once, and the top ten hold roughly 25%. What was sequenced was CD8+ T cells from PBMCs. The receptors were gathered from a human donor in good health (CMV status not recorded). Some clones in this sample may be carry-over from other donors' samples.

The chain combines TRBV2 with TRBJ1-1; D gene ambiguous. Germline V gene lookup returns CDR1 SNHLY and CDR2 FYNNEI. The CDR3 contains 15 residues. V lost 3 bases, J lost 3 bases, and 14 bases lay in between. Written as DNA, the CDR3 is TGTGCCAGCAGTGACTGGCAGACTCATGACACTGAAGCTTTCTTT. Amino acid sequence: CASSDWQTHDTEAFF.

The chain couples TRBV9 to TRBJ2-1; 11 positions match TRBD2. CDR3 length equals 21 residues. Per the germline V gene, CDR1 is SGDLS and CDR2 is YYNGEE. Trimming took 1 base from V and 0 from J; bases not matched to a gene: 15. DNA of the CDR3: TGTGCCAGCAGCGTAAAGAGCGAAGGGACTAGCGGTAGAAGCTCCTACAATGAGCAGTTCTTC. Translating gives CASSVKSEGTSGRSSYNEQFF.

Remarks on this clonotype: Since a much larger clone is just one base distant, this may be a read error. The rearrangement uses TRBV7-3 and TRBJ2-2, with 8 bases that match TRBD1. The V and J ends lost 5 bases and 3 bases, in that order; junction bases with no gene match: 8. The CDR3 runs to 16 residues. The germline V gene encodes CDR1 SGHTA and CDR2 FQGTGA. CDR3 region: CASSVGTGRHTGELFF. The CDR3 DNA follows: TGTGCCAGCAGCGTCGGGACAGGACGTCACACCGGGGAGCTGTTTTTT.

The V and J genes are TRBV20-1 and TRBJ2-7; weak D call: TRBD2 (5 bases). The V and J ends lost 3 bases and 3 bases respectively, with 21 bases between them. This CDR3 is 16 amino acids long. CDR1 is DFQATT, CDR2 SNEGSKA, per germline (reference sequence). Here the CDR3 reads CSARNYRDQRFYEQYF. Here the CDR3 DNA reads TGCAGTGCTAGGAATTACCGGGATCAAAGGTTCTACGAGCAGTACTTC.

This clonotype has at least ten counts. The chain recombines TRBV27 with TRBJ2-1, with TRBD2 as a possible D gene (6 bases). V lost 6 bases and J 8 bases, leaving 20 bases between the germline ends. The CDR3 runs 15 residues. In germline, CDR1 is MNHEY, CDR2 SMNVEV (reference sequence). The CDR3 reads CASSHTTSGVDEQFF. The CDR3 DNA reads as TGTGCCAGCAGCCACACTACCTCGGGGGTCGATGAGCAGTTCTTC.

The sample holds many counts of this clonotype. The chain is built from TRBV27 and TRBJ1-2; no clear D. Germline lookup yields CDR1 MNHEY and CDR2 SMNVEV (reference sequence). The CDR3 sequence is 13 residues long. Trimming stripped 0 bases from V and 4 bases from J, with 6 bases between. CDR3 loop: CASSLSISYGYTF. The CDR3 DNA is TGTGCCAGCAGTTTATCGATCAGCTATGGCTACACCTTC.

This clonotype was seen repeatedly, ten times or more. The chain employs TRBV19 and TRBJ2-7; a possible D gene is TRBD1 (6 bases). Trimming stripped 10 bases from V and 2 bases from J, with 15 bases between. Per the germline V gene, CDR1 is LNHDA and CDR2 is SQIVND (reference sequence). This CDR3 comprises 13 residues. The CDR3 sequence: CATAPGATYEQYF. CDR3 DNA: TGTGCCACCGCACCAGGGGCGACCTACGAGCAGTACTTC.

The chain employs TRBV4-1 and TRBJ1-6; no definite D call. Germline CDR1 MGHRA, CDR2 YSYEKL. The CDR3 extends over 13 amino acids. V was clipped by 6 bases and J by 6 bases, with 9 bases between them. DNA for the CDR3: TGCGCCAGCAGTGGAGGGCCTAATTCACCCCTCCACTTT. This encodes CASSGGPNSPLHF.

The chain carries TRBV11-3 and TRBJ2-7; 11 bases agree with TRBD1. This CDR3 has 14 residues. Germline CDR1 and CDR2: SGHNT and YENEEA. The V gene end was trimmed by 3 bases and the J gene end by 7 bases; junction bases not matched to a gene: 5. CDR3 nucleotides: TGTGCCAGCAGCTTTCCGGGACAGGGGGAAGAGCAGTACTTC. It specifies CASSFPGQGEEQYF.

The rearrangement links TRBV20-1 to TRBJ1-5; D might be TRBD1 (5 bases). This CDR3 is 11 amino acids long. Trimming removed 6 bases at V and 15 bases at J, with 18 bases between. Germline assignment: CDR1 DFQATT and CDR2 SNEGSKA (reference sequence). CDR3 DNA: TGCAGTGCCCAGGCTGGGGCTGATGGGCATTTT. Translating gives CSAQAGADGHF.

In DNA, the CDR3 is TGTGCCAGCAGCCATGACAGGAGGAGCTCCTACGAGCAGTACTTC. As protein: CASSHDRRSSYEQYF. V is TRBV3-1 and J is TRBJ2-7, with D possibly being TRBD1 (6 bases). V shed 3 bases and J shed 0 bases, with 12 bases lying between them. Germline V lookup: CDR1 LGHDT, CDR2 YNNKEL (reference sequence). The CDR3 has 15 residues.

At least ten counts were recorded for this clonotype. The genes are TRBV12-3 or TRBV12-4 and TRBJ1-1; D perhaps matches TRBD1 (6 bases). This CDR3 region has 13 residues. Trimming pared 8 bases from V and 4 bases from J, leaving 14 bases between. The CDR3 protein is CASQAGVGTEAFF. DNA of the CDR3: TGTGCCAGCCAAGCAGGGGTGGGCACTGAAGCTTTCTTT.

The chain links TRBV19 to TRBJ2-1; D could derive from TRBD1 or TRBD2 (5 bases each). V was trimmed by 6 bases and J by 9 bases, leaving 15 bases between them. The germline CDR1 and CDR2 sequences are LNHDA and SQIVND (reference sequence). This CDR3 is built from 13 residues. DNA of the CDR3: TGTGCCAGTAGCCTCGGGGCGGGCGTTGAGCAGTTCTTC. It is translated as CASSLGAGVEQFF. Supplemented by reference TRBV19 and TRBJ2-1, the full variable domain reads DGGITQSPKYLFRKEGQNVTLSCEQNLNHDAMYWYRQDPGQGLRLIYYSQIVNDFQKGDIAEGYSVSREKKESFPLTVTSAQKNPTAFYLCASSLGAGVEQFFGPGTRLTVL.

The rearrangement uses TRBV19 and TRBJ1-5; 8 bases fit TRBD1. Germline V gene sequence: CDR1 LNHDA, CDR2 SQIVND (reference sequence). The CDR3 is made up of 17 amino acids. Unmatched junction bases numbered 13, after V lost 6 bases and J lost 3 bases. Here the CDR3 DNA reads TGTGCCAGTAGCCCCAGGGGGCGAGGAAACGACAATCAGCCCCAGCATTTT. Translated: CASSPRGRGNDNQPQHF.

This chain links TRBV24-1 with TRBJ2-7; 7 bases map to TRBD1. The CDR3 has 16 amino acids. In germline, CDR1 is KGHDR, CDR2 SFDVKD. Trimming took 7 bases from V and 5 from J; bases not matched to a gene: 16. The CDR3 region has the DNA TGTGCCACCAGCGCGAACCCGGACAGGACCCGCCACGAGCAGTACTTC. Translating it yields CATSANPDRTRHEQYF.

The table lists this clonotype with many counts. The chain employs TRBV7-9 and TRBJ2-3, with 13 bases lining up with TRBD2. The V and J ends lost 0 bases and 2 bases, in that order; junction bases with no gene match: 5. CDR3 size: 18 residues. Germline CDR1 SEHNR, CDR2 FQNEAQ (reference sequence). The CDR3: CASSLARTSGRATDTQYF. The CDR3 region has the DNA TGTGCCAGCAGCTTAGCGCGCACTAGCGGGAGGGCCACAGATACGCAGTATTTT.

This clonotype was counted at least ten times. The genes are TRBV7-2 and TRBJ2-6; D is unresolved. The CDR3 extends over 15 amino acids. V lost 3 bases and J lost 0, with 6 bases in between. CDR1 and CDR2 from the germline V gene are SGHTA and FQGNSA. CDR3 protein: CASSFRPSGANVLTF. The CDR3 DNA reads TGTGCCAGCAGCTTTAGGCCCTCTGGGGCCAACGTCCTGACTTTC.

This clonotype has a handful of counts. The chain is built from TRBV6-1 and TRBJ1-2, with D unresolved. Germline V gene data show CDR1 as MNHNS and CDR2 as SASEGT. Trimming took off 2 bases at V and 5 bases at J, with 9 bases between the two ends. CDR3 length: 13 residues. CDR3: CASSEMAVYGYTF. In nucleotides, the CDR3 is TGTGCCAGCAGTGAAATGGCAGTATATGGCTACACCTTC.

The sample holds a few counts of this clonotype. The chain combines TRBV6-5 with TRBJ1-1; possibly TRBD1 for D (6 bases). The CDR3 extends over 15 amino acids. Germline CDR1 reads MNHEY; CDR2 reads SVGAGI. The V end lost 0 bases, the J end lost 2 bases, and 10 bases lay between the germline ends. CDR3 bases: TGTGCCAGCAGTTACTCGAACAGGGATAACACTGAAGCTTTCTTT. Amino acids: CASSYSNRDNTEAFF.

The chain carries TRBV5-6 and TRBJ2-5; 8 bases map to TRBD1. The V segment lost 4 bases and the J segment 1 base; nucleotides outside the gene matches: 6. CDR1 and CDR2 (germline): SGHDT, YYEEEE. This CDR3 is built from 15 residues. CDR3 region: CASSIRDRIQETQYF. The CDR3 DNA is TGTGCCAGCAGCATACGGGACAGGATCCAAGAGACCCAGTACTTC.